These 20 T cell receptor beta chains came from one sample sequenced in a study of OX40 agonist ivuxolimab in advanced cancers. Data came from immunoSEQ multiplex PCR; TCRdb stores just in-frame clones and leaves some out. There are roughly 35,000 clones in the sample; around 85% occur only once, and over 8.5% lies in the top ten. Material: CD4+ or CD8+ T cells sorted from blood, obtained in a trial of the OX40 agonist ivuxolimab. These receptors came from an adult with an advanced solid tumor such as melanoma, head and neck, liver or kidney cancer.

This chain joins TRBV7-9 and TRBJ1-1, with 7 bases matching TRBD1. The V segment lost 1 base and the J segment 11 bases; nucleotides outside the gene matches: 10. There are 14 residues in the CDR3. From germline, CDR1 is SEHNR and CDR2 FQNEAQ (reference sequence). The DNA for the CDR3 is TGTGCCAGCAGCTTAGGGGCAGGGGGAATGCAGGCTTTCTTT. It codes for CASSLGAGGMQAFF.

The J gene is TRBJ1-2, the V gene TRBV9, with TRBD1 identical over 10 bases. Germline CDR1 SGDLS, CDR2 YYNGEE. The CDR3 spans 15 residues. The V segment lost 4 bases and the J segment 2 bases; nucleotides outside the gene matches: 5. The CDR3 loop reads CASSPLDRGNYGYTF. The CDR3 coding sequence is TGTGCCAGCAGCCCGCTGGACAGGGGGAACTATGGCTACACCTTC.

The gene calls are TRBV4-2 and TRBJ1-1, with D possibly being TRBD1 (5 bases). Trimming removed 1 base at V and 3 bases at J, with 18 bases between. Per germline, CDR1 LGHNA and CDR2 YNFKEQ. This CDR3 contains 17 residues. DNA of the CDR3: TGTGCCAGCAGCCAAGCTATCGGGACGGCTGAGGACACTGAAGCTTTCTTT. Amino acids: CASSQAIGTAEDTEAFF.

The CDR3 protein is CASSEADSGPYNEQFF. In DNA form, the CDR3 reads TGTGCCAGCAGTGAAGCGGATAGCGGGCCTTACAATGAGCAGTTCTTC. V usage is TRBV2 and J usage is TRBJ2-1, with 7 bases that match TRBD2. The J segment lost 4 bases and the V segment lost 0 bases, leaving 6 bases of the junction unmatched. Germline CDR1 and CDR2: SNHLY and FYNNEI. This CDR3 comprises 16 residues.

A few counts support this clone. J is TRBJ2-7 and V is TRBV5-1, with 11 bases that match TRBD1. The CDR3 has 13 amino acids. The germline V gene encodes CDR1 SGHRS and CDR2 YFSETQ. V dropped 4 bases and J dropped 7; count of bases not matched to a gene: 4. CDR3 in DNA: TGCGCCAGCAGCCAGGACAGGGGGCAGGAGCAGTACTTC. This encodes CASSQDRGQEQYF.

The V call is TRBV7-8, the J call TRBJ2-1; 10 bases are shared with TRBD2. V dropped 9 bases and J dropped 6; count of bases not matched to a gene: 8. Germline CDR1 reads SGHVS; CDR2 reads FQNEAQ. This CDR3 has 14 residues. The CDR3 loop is CASKRGGLGNEQFF. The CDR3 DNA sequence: TGTGCCAGTAAGCGGGGGGGATTAGGCAATGAGCAGTTCTTC.

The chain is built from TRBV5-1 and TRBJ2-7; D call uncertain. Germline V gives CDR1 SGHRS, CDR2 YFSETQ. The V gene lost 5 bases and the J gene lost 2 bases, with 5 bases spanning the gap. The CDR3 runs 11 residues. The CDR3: CASRQTYEQYF. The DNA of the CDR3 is TGCGCCAGCAGGCAGACCTACGAGCAGTACTTC.

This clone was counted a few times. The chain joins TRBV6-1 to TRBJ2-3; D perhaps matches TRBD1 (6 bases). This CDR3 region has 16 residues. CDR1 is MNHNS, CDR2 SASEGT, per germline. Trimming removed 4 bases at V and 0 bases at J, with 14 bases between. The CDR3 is CASSVNRVGSTDTQYF. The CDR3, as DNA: TGTGCCAGCAGTGTTAACAGGGTGGGGAGCACAGATACGCAGTATTTT.

CDR3 protein: CASSSQTGGWYEQFF. The CDR3 DNA sequence: TGTGCCAGCAGCTCCCAGACAGGGGGCTGGTATGAGCAGTTCTTC. The chain uses TRBV11-2 and TRBJ2-1; TRBD1 agrees at 10 bases. V trimming: 4 bases; J trimming: 8 bases; junction bases outside the gene matches: 8. This CDR3 has 15 residues. In germline, CDR1 is SGHAT, CDR2 FQNNGV.

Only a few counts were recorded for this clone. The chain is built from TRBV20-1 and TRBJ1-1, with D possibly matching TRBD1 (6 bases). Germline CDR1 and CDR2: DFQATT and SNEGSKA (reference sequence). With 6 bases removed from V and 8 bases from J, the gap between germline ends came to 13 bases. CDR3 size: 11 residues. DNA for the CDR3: TGCAGTGCATTCGACAGGTACGAAGCTTTCTTT. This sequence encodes CSAFDRYEAFF.

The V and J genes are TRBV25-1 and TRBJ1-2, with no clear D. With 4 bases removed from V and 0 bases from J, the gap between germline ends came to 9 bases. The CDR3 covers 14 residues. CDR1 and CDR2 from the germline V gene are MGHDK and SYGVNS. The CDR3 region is CASSGTASNYGYTF. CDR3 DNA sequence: TGTGCCAGCAGTGGAACAGCTTCTAACTATGGCTACACCTTC.

The CDR3 here is CASSAEDRYNSPLHF. CDR3 bases: TGTGCCAGCAGCGCCGAGGACAGGTATAATTCACCCCTCCACTTT. The V and J genes are TRBV9 and TRBJ1-6; TRBD1 matches at 7 bases. V dropped 3 bases and J dropped 4; count of bases not matched to a gene: 4. The CDR3 contains 15 residues. The germline V gene has CDR1 SGDLS and CDR2 YYNGEE.

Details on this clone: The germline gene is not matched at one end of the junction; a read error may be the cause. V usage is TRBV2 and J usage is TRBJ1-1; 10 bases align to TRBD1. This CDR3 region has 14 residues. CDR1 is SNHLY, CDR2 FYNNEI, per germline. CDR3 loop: CASSEGDRGGHLIF. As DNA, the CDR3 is TGTGCCAGCAGTGAAGGGGACAGGGGAGGGCATCTGATCTTT.

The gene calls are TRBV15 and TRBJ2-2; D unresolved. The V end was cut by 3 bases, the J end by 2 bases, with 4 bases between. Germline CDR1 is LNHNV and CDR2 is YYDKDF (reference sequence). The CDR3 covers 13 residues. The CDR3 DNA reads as TGTGCCACCAGCAGGGACAACACCGGGGAGCTGTTTTTT. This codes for CATSRDNTGELFF.

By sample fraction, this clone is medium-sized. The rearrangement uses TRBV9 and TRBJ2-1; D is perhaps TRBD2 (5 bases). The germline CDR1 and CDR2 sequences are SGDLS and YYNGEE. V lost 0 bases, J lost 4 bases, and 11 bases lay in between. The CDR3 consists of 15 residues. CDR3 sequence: CASSVVSGGYNEQFF. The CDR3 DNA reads TGTGCCAGCAGCGTAGTTAGTGGCGGGTACAATGAGCAGTTCTTC. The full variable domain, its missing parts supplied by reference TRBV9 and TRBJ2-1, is DSGVTQTPKHLITATGQRVTLRCSPRSGDLSVYWYQQSLDQGLQFLIQYYNGEERAKGNILERFSAQQFPDLHSELNLSSLELGDSALYFCASSVVSGGYNEQFFGPGTRLTVL.

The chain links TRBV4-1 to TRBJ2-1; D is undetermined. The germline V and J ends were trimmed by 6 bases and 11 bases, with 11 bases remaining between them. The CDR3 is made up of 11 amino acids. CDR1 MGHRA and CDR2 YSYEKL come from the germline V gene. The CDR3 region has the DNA TGCGCCAGCAGTTCTCAACTTAAGCAGTTCTTC. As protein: CASSSQLKQFF.

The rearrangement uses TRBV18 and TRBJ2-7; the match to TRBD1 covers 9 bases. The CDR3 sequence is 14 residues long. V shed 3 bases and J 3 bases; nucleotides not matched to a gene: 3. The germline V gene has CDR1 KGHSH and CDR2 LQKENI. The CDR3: CASSPRDRVYEQYF. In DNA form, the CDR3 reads TGTGCCAGCTCACCCCGGGACAGGGTCTACGAGCAGTACTTC.

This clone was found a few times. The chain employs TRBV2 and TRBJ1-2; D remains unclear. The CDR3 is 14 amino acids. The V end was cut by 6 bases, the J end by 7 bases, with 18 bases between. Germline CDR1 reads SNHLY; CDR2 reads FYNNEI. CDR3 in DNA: TGTGCCAGCAGCGCGGTCCTGGGCTGGAGTGGCTACACCTTC. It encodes CASSAVLGWSGYTF.

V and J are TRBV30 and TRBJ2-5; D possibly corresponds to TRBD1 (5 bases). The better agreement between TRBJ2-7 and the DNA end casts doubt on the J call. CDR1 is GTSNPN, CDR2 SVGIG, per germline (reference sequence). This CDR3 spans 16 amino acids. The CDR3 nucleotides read TGTGCCTGGAGTGAAGGGGCCATACACCCATTGGGCGAGCAGTACTTC. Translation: CAWSEGAIHPLGEQYF.

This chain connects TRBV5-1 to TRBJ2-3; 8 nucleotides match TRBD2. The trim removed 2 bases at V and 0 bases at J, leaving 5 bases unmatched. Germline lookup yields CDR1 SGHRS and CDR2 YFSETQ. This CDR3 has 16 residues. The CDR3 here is CASSFQRGSSTDTQYF. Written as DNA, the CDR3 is TGCGCCAGCAGCTTCCAGCGGGGGTCTAGCACAGATACGCAGTATTTT.